This passage covers 16 T cell receptor beta chains from one sample sequenced in a study of CD4 T cells in relation to SARS-CoV-2 and coronaviruses. CD4+ T cells from unexposed donors were obtained before the COVID-19 pandemic (2011-2018). Method: immunoSEQ multiplex PCR; TCRdb's copy keeps in-frame clones and lacks some. The sample holds about 59,000 clones, 80% to 90% seen once. Sequenced input: memory CD4+ T cells from PBMCs. These receptors all stem from a human donor in good health.

The chain recombines TRBV7-9 with TRBJ2-2, with D unresolved. The germline V gene has CDR1 SEHNR and CDR2 FQNEAQ (reference sequence). This CDR3 has 8 residues. The CDR3 here is CGAGELFF. CDR3 nucleotides: TGTGGGGCCGGGGAGCTGTTTTTT. Full variable domain (rest looked up from reference TRBV7-9 and TRBJ2-2): DTGVSQNPRHKITKRGQNVTFRCDPISEHNRLYWYRQTLGQGPEFLTYFQNEAQLEKSRLLSDRFSAERPKGSFSTLEIQRTEQGDSAMYLCGAGELFFGEGSRLTVL.

The J gene is TRBJ2-7, the V gene TRBV5-1; 7 nucleotides agree with TRBD2. V dropped 7 bases and J dropped 2; count of bases not matched to a gene: 9. There are 14 residues in the CDR3. From germline, CDR1 is SGHRS and CDR2 YFSETQ. The CDR3 here is CASHQGGSTYEQYF. The CDR3, as DNA: TGCGCCAGCCACCAAGGCGGGAGTACCTACGAGCAGTACTTC. The whole variable domain, remainder taken from reference TRBV5-1 and TRBJ2-7, is KAGVTQTPRYLIKTRGQQVTLSCSPISGHRSVSWYQQTPGQGLQFLFEYFSETQRNKGNFPGRFSGRQFSNSRSEMNVSTLELGDSALYLCASHQGGSTYEQYFGPGTRLTVT.

This chain connects TRBV14 to TRBJ2-2; the match to TRBD2 covers 9 bases. The V gene end was trimmed by 4 bases and the J gene end by 2 bases; junction bases not matched to a gene: 11. Germline V gene sequence: CDR1 SGHDN, CDR2 FVKESK. This CDR3 region has 18 residues. The CDR3 nucleotides read TGTGCCAGCAGCCCATCCAAATCTAGCGGGACAAACACCGGGGAGCTGTTTTTT. This gives the protein CASSPSKSSGTNTGELFF. Together with reference TRBV14 and TRBJ2-2, the CDR3 gives the full variable domain: EAGVTQFPSHSVIEKGQTVTLRCDPISGHDNLYWYRRVMGKEIKFLLHFVKESKQDESGMPNNRFLAERTGGTYSTLKVQPAELEDSGVYFCASSPSKSSGTNTGELFFGEGSRLTVL.

The table lists this clone with a count of one. This rearrangement joins TRBV10-3 to TRBJ2-7; D could derive from TRBD1 or TRBD2 (5 bases each). CDR3 length equals 15 residues. V was clipped by 7 bases and J by 9 bases, with 25 bases between them. CDR1 is ENHRY, CDR2 SYGVKD, per germline. Written as DNA, the CDR3 is TGTGCCATCATGTCAGGGACCTCTGGACCTACCGGGCAGTACTTC. Translation gives CAIMSGTSGPTGQYF.

This chain uses TRBV4-1 with TRBJ2-7, with D tentatively TRBD2 (5 bases). This CDR3 is 11 amino acids long. V gave up 4 bases and J gave up 12 bases, with 13 bases separating them. Germline V gene lookup returns CDR1 MGHRA and CDR2 YSYEKL. Written as DNA, the CDR3 is TGCGCCAGCAGCCCTGGACTGGGGATGTACTTC. Amino acids: CASSPGLGMYF.

The chain carries TRBV7-9 and TRBJ2-7; D not certain. V was pared by 1 base and J by 2 bases, with 12 bases between. In germline, CDR1 is SEHNR, CDR2 FQNEAQ (reference sequence). This CDR3 contains 15 residues. CDR3 in amino acids: CASSLEGVSPYEQYF. The CDR3 nucleotides read TGTGCCAGCAGCTTAGAAGGTGTCAGTCCCTACGAGCAGTACTTC.

The J gene is TRBJ1-1, the V gene TRBV6-2 or TRBV6-3; D call uncertain. From germline, CDR1 is MNHEY and CDR2 SVGEGT. The CDR3 runs 14 residues. Deletions cut 5 bases from V and 1 base from J, with 11 bases between. The CDR3 is CASSATWGNTEAFF. CDR3 nucleotide sequence: TGTGCCAGCAGTGCTACCTGGGGGAACACTGAAGCTTTCTTT.

The rearrangement joins TRBV9 to TRBJ1-1, with 7 bases aligning to TRBD1. This CDR3 spans 16 amino acids. Losses at the gene ends were 2 bases for V and 0 bases for J; bases not matched to a gene: 7. Germline CDR1 is SGDLS and CDR2 is YYNGEE. In DNA, the CDR3 is TGTGCCAGCAGCGTGGTTGGGACAGCCATGAACACTGAAGCTTTCTTT. Protein sequence: CASSVVGTAMNTEAFF.

The CDR3 loop reads CASSFSVAGSNEQFF. Written as DNA, the CDR3 is TGTGCCAGCAGCTTCTCGGTAGCGGGATCCAATGAGCAGTTCTTC. The rearrangement joins TRBV11-2 to TRBJ2-1, with 8 bases aligning to TRBD2. This CDR3 contains 15 residues. Germline V gene lookup returns CDR1 SGHAT and CDR2 FQNNGV. V trimming: 3 bases; J trimming: 6 bases; junction bases outside the gene matches: 7.

The chain joins TRBV11-1 to TRBJ2-6; 7 bases are shared with TRBD1. This CDR3 is 14 amino acids long. Per germline, CDR1 SGHAT and CDR2 FQDESV (reference sequence). The CDR3 DNA follows: TGTGGGACAGGAGTCAACTCTGGGGCCAACGTCCTGACTTTC. Its translation: CGTGVNSGANVLTF.

V is TRBV3-1 (or the pseudogene TRBV3-2) and J is TRBJ2-1; no clear D. The germline CDR1 and CDR2 sequences are LGHDT and YNNKEL (reference sequence). Trimming removed 5 bases at V and 10 bases at J, with 12 bases between. CDR3 size: 12 residues. The CDR3 DNA is TGTGCCAGCAGCTCACGGGCTGGCGAGCAGTTCTTC. It translates to CASSSRAGEQFF.

This clone was counted a few times. The chain employs TRBV10-3 and TRBJ2-1, with 8 bases identical to TRBD2. J gave up 7 bases and V 5 bases, and 13 bases lay outside the gene matches. CDR1 is ENHRY, CDR2 SYGVKD, per germline. CDR3 length equals 16 residues. The CDR3 protein is CAISSTLRTSLNEQFF. CDR3 coding DNA: TGTGCCATCAGTTCTACTCTCCGGACTAGCTTAAATGAGCAGTTCTTC.

The chain recombines TRBV21-1 with TRBJ2-6; the tabulated D call, TRBD2, remains unverified against the DNA. TRBV21-1 is noted as a pseudogene. This CDR3 is 19 amino acids long. The CDR3 region is CASSKRVCCPCSGANVLTF. CDR3 in DNA: TGTGCCAGCAGCAAAAGAGTGTGTTGCCCGTGCTCTGGGGCCAACGTCCTGACTTTC.

V usage is TRBV5-5 and J usage is TRBJ1-5; no clear D. Germline V gene sequence: CDR1 SGHKS, CDR2 YYEKEE (reference sequence). CDR3 length: 16 residues. Trimming stripped 0 bases from V and 6 bases from J, with 16 bases between. The CDR3 nucleotides are TGTGCCAGCAGCTTGGTTTCGGGTAGAGGAGGTCAGCCCCAGCATTTT. This sequence encodes CASSLVSGRGGQPQHF.

This chain connects TRBV21-1 to TRBJ1-5; TRBD1 reflects the table's D call only, with no check against the DNA. TRBV21-1 is deemed a pseudogene. The CDR3 spans 15 residues. This CDR3 is CASSTQGNSIQPQHF. Here the CDR3 DNA reads TGTGCCAGCAGCACGCAGGGAAATTCCATTCAGCCCCAGCATTTT.

J is TRBJ1-2 and V is TRBV13, with D maybe TRBD1 (6 bases). In germline, CDR1 is PRHDT, CDR2 FYEKMQ (reference sequence). Trimming took 4 bases from V and 1 from J, leaving 13 bases between them. The CDR3 covers 15 residues. The CDR3 nucleotides read TGTGCCAGCAGCTCACCTTGGACAGATAACTATGGCTACACCTTC. Translating gives CASSSPWTDNYGYTF.